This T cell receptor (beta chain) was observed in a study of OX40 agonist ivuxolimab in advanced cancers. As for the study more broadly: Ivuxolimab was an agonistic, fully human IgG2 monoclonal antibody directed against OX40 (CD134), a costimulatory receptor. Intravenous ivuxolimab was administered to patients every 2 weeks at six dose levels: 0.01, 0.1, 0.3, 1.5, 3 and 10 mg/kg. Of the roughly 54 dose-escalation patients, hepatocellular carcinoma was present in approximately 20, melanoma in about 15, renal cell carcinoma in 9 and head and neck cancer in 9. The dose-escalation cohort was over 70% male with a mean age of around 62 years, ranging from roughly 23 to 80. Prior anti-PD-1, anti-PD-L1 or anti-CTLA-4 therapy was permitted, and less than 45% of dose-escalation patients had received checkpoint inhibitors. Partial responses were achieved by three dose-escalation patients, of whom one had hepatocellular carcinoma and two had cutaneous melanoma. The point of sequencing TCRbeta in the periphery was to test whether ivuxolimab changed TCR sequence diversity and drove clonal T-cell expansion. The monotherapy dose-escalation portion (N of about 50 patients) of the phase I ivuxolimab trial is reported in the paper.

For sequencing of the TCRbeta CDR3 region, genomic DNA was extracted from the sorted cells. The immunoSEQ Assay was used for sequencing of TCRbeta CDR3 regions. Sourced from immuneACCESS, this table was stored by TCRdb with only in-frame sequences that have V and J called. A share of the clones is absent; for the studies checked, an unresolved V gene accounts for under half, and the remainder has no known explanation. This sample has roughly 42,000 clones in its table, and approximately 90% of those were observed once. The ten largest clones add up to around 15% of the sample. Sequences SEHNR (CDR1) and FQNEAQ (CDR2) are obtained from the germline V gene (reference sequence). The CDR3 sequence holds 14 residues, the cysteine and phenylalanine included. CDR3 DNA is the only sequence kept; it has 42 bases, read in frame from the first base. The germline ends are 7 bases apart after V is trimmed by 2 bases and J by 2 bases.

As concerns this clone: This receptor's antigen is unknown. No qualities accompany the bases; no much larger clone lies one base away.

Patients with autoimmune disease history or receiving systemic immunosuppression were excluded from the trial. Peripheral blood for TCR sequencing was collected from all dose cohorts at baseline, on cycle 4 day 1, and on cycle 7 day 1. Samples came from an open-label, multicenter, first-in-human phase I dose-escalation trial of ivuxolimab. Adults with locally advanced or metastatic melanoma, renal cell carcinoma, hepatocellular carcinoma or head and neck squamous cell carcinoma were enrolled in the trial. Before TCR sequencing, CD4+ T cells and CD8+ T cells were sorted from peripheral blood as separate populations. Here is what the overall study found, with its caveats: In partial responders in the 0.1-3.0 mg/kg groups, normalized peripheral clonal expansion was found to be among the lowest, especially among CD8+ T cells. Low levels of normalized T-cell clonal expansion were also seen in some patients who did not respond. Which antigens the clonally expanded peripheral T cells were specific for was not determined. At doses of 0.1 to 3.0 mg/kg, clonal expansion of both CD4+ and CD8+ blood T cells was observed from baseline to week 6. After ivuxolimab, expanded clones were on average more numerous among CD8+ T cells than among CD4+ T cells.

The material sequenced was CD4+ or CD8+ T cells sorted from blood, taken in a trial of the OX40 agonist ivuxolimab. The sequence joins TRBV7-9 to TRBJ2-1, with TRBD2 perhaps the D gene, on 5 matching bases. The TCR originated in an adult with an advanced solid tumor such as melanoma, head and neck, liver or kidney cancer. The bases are TGTGCCAGCAGCTTATCGGGGACCTACAATGAGCAGTTCTTC. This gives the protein CASSLSGTYNEQFF. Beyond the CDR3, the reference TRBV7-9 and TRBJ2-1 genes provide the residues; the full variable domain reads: DTGVSQNPRHKITKRGQNVTFRCDPISEHNRLYWYRQTLGQGPEFLTYFQNEAQLEKSRLLSDRFSAERPKGSFSTLEIQRTEQGDSAMYLCASSLSGTYNEQFFGPGTRLTVL.